This T cell receptor (beta chain) was captured by sequencing in a study of CD8+ T cells in alopecia areata. The study, taken as a whole, reports: The study found higher clonality in lesional than normal scalp, especially in alopecia totalis/universalis. In scalp samples, resident alphabeta T cells of normal skin are also sequenced.

The sequencing template was cDNA reverse transcribed from extracted RNA. TCRdb's table, derived via immunoSEQ multiplex PCR, lists solely in-frame clones and lacks some. Of about 200,000 clones listed, roughly 56% are singletons. PBMCs, the starting material, were the source of sorted CD4+ and CD8+ T cells. V was trimmed by 0 bases and J by 5 bases, leaving 17 bases between them. The length of the CDR3 is 15 residues. Germline V lookup: CDR1 GTSNPN, CDR2 SVGIG (reference sequence). Note on this clone: Its antigen is currently unknown.

This chain links TRBV30 with TRBJ2-7; perhaps TRBD1 as D (6 bases). This TCR came from a human donor in good health. Sequences were obtained from CD8+ T cells sorted from blood. The CDR3 coding sequence is TGTGCCTGGAGTGTACCCGGACAGCCAGGGCACGAGCAGTACTTC. Protein: CAWSVPGQPGHEQYF.